These 3 T cell receptor beta chains originate from one sample sequenced in a study of cytomegalovirus exposure and HLA in healthy donors. Sequencing used immunoSEQ multiplex PCR; TCRdb keeps in-frame clones, though not all of them. Here the sample spans 35,000 to 40,000 clones, about 93% being singletons. Sequenced input: PBMCs. These receptors all come from a young man in good health and CMV-seronegative.

V and J are TRBV5-6 and TRBJ2-1; 7 nucleotides match TRBD1. The V segment lost 4 bases and the J segment 2 bases; nucleotides outside the gene matches: 9. This CDR3 has 16 amino acids. Germline V lookup: CDR1 SGHDT, CDR2 YYEEEE. The CDR3 coding sequence is TGTGCCAGCAGCCCGGGACAGCTCCCCCCCTACAATGAGCAGTTCTTC. It is translated as CASSPGQLPPYNEQFF. The variable domain in full, with the rest retrieved from reference TRBV5-6 and TRBJ2-1, is DAGVTQSPTHLIKTRGQQVTLRCSPKSGHDTVSWYQQALGQGPQFIFQYYEEEERQRGNFPDRFSGHQFPNYSSELNVNALLLGDSALYLCASSPGQLPPYNEQFFGPGTRLTVL.

In this sample, this clone turned up a few times. This sequence joins TRBV12-5 and TRBJ2-5; the D gene is possibly TRBD1 (6 bases). CDR3 length: 15 residues. The germline gives CDR1 LGHNT, CDR2 FRNRAP. Trimming removed 2 bases from V and 0 bases from J, with 10 bases in between. The CDR3 region has the DNA TGTGCTAGTGGTTTGAATAGGGGGTACCAAGAGACCCAGTACTTC. Translated, it gives CASGLNRGYQETQYF.

This chain connects TRBV27 to TRBJ1-3; D is unresolved. CDR1 is MNHEY, CDR2 SMNVEV, per germline (reference sequence). With 3 bases removed from V and 0 bases from J, the gap between germline ends came to 12 bases. The CDR3 sequence is 16 residues long. The CDR3 sequence is CASSFMGPSSGNTIYF. In nucleotides, the CDR3 is TGTGCCAGCAGTTTTATGGGTCCTAGCTCTGGAAACACCATATATTTT.